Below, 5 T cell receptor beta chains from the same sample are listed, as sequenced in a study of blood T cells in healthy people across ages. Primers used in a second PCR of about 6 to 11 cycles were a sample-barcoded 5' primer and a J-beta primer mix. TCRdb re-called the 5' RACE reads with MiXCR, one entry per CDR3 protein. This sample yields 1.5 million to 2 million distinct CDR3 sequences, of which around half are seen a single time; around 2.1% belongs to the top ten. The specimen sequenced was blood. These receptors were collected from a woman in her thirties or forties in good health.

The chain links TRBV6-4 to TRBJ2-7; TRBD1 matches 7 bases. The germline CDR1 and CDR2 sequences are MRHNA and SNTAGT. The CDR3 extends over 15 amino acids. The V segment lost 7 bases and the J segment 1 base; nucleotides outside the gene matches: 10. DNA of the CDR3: TGTGCCAGCATCCCCACAGGGGTACAATCCTACGAGCAGTACTTC. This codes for CASIPTGVQSYEQYF.

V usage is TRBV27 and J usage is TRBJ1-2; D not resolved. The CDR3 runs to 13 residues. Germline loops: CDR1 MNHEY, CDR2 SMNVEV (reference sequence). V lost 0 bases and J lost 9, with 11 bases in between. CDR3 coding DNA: TGTGCCAGCAGTTTATCTCCCTGGAGTAGCTACACCTTC. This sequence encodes CASSLSPWSSYTF.

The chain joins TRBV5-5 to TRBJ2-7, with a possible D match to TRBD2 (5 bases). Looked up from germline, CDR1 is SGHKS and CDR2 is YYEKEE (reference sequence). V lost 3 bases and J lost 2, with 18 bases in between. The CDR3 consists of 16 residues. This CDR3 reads CASSSSEAEATYEQYF. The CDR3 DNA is TGTGCCAGCAGCTCTTCGGAGGCAGAAGCTACCTACGAGCAGTACTTC.

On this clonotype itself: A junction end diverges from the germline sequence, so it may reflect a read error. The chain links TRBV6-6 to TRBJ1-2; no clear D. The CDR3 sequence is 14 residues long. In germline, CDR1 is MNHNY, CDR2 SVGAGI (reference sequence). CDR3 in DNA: TGTGCCAGCAGTTACGGTCCCGATAACTATGGCTGCACCTTC. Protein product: CASSYGPDNYGCTF.

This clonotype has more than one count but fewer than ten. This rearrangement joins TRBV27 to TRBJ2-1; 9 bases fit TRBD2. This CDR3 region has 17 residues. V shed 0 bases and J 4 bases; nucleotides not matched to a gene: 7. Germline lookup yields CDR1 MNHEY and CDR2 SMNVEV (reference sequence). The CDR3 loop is CASSLSPFAGGYNEQFF. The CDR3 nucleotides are TGTGCCAGCAGTTTATCGCCCTTCGCGGGGGGGTACAATGAGCAGTTCTTC.